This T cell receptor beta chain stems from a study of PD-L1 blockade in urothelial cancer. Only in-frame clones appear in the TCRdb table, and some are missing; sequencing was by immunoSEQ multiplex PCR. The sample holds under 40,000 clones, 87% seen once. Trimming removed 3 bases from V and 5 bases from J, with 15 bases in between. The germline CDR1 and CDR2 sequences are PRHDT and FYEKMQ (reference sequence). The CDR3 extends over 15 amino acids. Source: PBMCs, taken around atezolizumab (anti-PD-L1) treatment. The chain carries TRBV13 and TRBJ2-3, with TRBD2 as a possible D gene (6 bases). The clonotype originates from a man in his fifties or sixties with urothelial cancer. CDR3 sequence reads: CASSFLLAGGDTQYF. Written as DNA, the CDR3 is TGTGCCAGCAGCTTCCTACTAGCCGGGGGAGATACGCAGTATTTT.